This T cell receptor (beta chain) was captured by sequencing in a study of cytomegalovirus exposure and HLA in healthy donors. Turning to this clone: Its specificity is unknown.

General study findings and limits: 150 or so TCR beta chains were listed as cytomegalovirus-associated. In a later analysis, 16,951 TCR beta sequences were associated with HLA alleles at 0.05 false discovery rate. With further analysis later on, most CMV-associated TCR beta chains appeared HLA-restricted.

Amplification used 60 Vbeta primers and 13 Jbeta primers. This table comes from immunoSEQ multiplex PCR, and its TCRdb copy is limited to in-frame clones, with some not included. The sample records 170,000 or so clones, approximately 80% being singletons. Germline V gene lookup returns CDR1 SGHAT and CDR2 FQNNGV. CDR3 size: 16 residues. Trimming pared 1 base from V and 0 bases from J, leaving 7 bases between. The clonotype originates from a man younger than 35 in good health and CMV-seronegative. Sequencing was performed on PBMCs. The J gene is TRBJ2-6, the V gene TRBV11-2; D remains ambiguous. The chain's CDR3 is CASSLVGSSGANVLTF. CDR3 DNA sequence: TGTGCCAGCAGCTTAGTGGGCTCCTCTGGGGCCAACGTCCTGACTTTC.